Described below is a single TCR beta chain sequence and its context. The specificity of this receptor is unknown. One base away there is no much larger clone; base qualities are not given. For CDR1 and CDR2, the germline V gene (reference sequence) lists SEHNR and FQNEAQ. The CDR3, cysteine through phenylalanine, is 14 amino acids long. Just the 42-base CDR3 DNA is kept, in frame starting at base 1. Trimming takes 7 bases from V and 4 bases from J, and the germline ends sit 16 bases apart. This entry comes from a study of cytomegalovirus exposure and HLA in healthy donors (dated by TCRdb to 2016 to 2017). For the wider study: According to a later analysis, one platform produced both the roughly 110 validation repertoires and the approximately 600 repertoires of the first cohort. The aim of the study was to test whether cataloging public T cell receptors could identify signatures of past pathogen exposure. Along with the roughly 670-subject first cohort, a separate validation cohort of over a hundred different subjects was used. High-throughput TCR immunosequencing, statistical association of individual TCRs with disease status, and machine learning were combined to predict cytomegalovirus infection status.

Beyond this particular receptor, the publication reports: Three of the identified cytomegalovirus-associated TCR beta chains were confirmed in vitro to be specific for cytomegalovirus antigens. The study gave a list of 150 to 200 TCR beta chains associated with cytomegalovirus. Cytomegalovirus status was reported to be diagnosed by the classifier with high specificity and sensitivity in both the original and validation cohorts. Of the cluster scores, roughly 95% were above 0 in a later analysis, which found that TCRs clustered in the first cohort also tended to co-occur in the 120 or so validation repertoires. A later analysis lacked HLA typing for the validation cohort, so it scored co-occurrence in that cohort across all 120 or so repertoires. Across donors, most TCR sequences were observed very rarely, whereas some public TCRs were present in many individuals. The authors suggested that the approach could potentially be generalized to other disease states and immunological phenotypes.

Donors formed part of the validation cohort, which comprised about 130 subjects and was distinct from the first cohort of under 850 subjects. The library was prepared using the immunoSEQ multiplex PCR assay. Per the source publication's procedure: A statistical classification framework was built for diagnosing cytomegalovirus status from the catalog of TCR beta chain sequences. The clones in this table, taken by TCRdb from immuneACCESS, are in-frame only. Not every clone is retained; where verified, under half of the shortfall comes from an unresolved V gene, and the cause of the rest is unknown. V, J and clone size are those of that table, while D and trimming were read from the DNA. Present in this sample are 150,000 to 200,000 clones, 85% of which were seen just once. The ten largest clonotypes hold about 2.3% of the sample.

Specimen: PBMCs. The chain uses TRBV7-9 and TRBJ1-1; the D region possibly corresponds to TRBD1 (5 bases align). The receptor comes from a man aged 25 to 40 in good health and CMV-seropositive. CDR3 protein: CASNRGEPGTEAFF. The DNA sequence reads TGTGCCAGCAACCGGGGGGAGCCGGGCACTGAAGCTTTCTTT. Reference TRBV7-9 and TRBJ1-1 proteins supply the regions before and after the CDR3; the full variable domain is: DTGVSQNPRHKITKRGQNVTFRCDPISEHNRLYWYRQTLGQGPEFLTYFQNEAQLEKSRLLSDRFSAERPKGSFSTLEIQRTEQGDSAMYLCASNRGEPGTEAFFGQGTRLTVV.